Listed below are T cell receptor beta chains from one sample, sequenced in a study of CD8 T cells in Susac syndrome. TCRdb called the immunoSEQ multiplex PCR reads again in MiXCR, with one record for every CDR3 protein. The sample yields around 180,000 distinct CDR3 sequences, approximately 93% seen once. The sample taken for sequencing was CD4+ T cells from PBMCs. The receptors were sampled from a human donor with multiple sclerosis. Each CDR3 is given with its conserved first and last residue. D genes are given only for firm matches. Clone size is given for some rows only: seen once, a few or many times, or a class if the clone is expanded.

>TRBV10-3|-|-|TRBJ2-7
CAISDGPEYEQYF
TGTGCCATCAGTGACGGTCCCGAGTACGAGCAGTACTTC
>TRBV3-1|-|TRBD1|TRBJ1-2
CASSQAQDVWTGSYGYTF
TGTGCCAGCAGCCAAGCCCAAGACGTATGGACAGGCTCCTATGGCTACACCTTC
>TRBV4-1|-|-|TRBJ2-1
CASSQEWDSPTF
TGCGCCAGCAGCCAAGAGTGGGACTCCCCCACCTTC
>TRBV2|-|-|TRBJ2-7
CASSQGFREQYF
TGTGCCAGCAGCCAAGGGTTCAGAGAGCAGTACTTC
>TRBV2|-|-|TRBJ2-5
CASCRSKGGQETQYF
TGTGCCAGCTGTCGAAGTAAAGGGGGCCAAGAGACCCAGTACTTC
>TRBV20-1|-|TRBD1|TRBJ2-5
CSLPGQGDRETQYF
TGCAGCCTACCGGGACAGGGAGATCGGGAGACCCAGTACTTC
>TRBV12-3/TRBV12-4|-|-|TRBJ2-7
CASSLRSEQYF
TGTGCCAGCAGTTTACGGTCCGAGCAGTACTTC
>TRBV5-1|-|-|TRBJ1-4
CASSLTADNEKLFF
TGCGCCAGCAGCTTGACAGCCGATAATGAAAAACTGTTTTTT
>TRBV12-3/TRBV12-4|-|-|TRBJ2-7
CASSDRQYYEQYF
TGTGCCAGCAGTGATCGACAATACTACGAGCAGTACTTC
>TRBV24-1|-|-|TRBJ2-1
CATSDRGFNEQFF
TGTGCCACCAGTGATCGGGGGTTTAATGAGCAGTTCTTC
>TRBV28|-|-|TRBJ2-5
CASSLSQRQETQYF
TGTGCCAGCAGTTTATCGCAGAGGCAAGAGACCCAGTACTTC
>TRBV5-1|-|-|TRBJ1-3
CASSSTGHLSGNTIYF
TGCGCCAGCAGCTCAACGGGACACCTCTCTGGAAACACCATATATTTT
>TRBV6-5|-|-|TRBJ2-6
CASSYGDTGANVLTF
TGTGCCAGCAGTTACGGGGATACTGGGGCCAACGTCCTGACTTTC
>TRBV9|-|-|TRBJ1-2
CASSVEWGADYGYTF
TGTGCCAGCAGCGTAGAATGGGGGGCCGACTATGGCTACACCTTC
>TRBV6-2/TRBV6-3|-|TRBD2|TRBJ2-1
CASSDTLAGVYNEQFF
TGTGCCAGCAGTGACACACTAGCGGGAGTCTACAATGAGCAGTTCTTC
>TRBV18|-|-|TRBJ1-5
CASSSGVEQPQHF
TGTGCCAGCTCATCCGGGGTCGAACAGCCCCAGCATTTT
>TRBV20-1|-|-|TRBJ2-5
CSATGSGEETQYF
TGCAGTGCTACAGGGTCTGGCGAAGAGACCCAGTACTTC
>TRBV28|-|-|TRBJ2-3
CASGDYTDTQYF
TGTGCCAGCGGCGACTACACAGATACGCAGTATTTT
>TRBV5-5|-|TRBD2|TRBJ2-7
CASSHERESNEQYF
TGTGCCAGCAGCCATGAGCGGGAGTCCAACGAGCAGTACTTC
>TRBV5-4|-|-|TRBJ2-5
CASSPGGSLQETQYF
TGTGCCAGCAGCCCCGGAGGAAGCCTCCAAGAGACCCAGTACTTC
>TRBV10-3|-|TRBD2|TRBJ2-7
CAIREQLAGSYEQYF
TGTGCCATCAGGGAACAACTAGCGGGATCCTACGAGCAGTACTTC
>TRBV18|-|TRBD1|TRBJ2-6
CASSPPRGLGNSGANVLTF
TGTGCCAGCTCACCACCGAGGGGGCTAGGGAATTCTGGGGCCAACGTCCTGACTTTC
>TRBV5-6|-|-|TRBJ1-2
CASRRTFNYGYTF
TGTGCCAGCAGGCGGACATTCAACTATGGCTACACCTTC
>TRBV27|-|TRBD2|TRBJ2-7
CASSLKLPGLAVYEQYF
TGTGCCAGCAGTCTCAAACTACCGGGACTAGCGGTTTACGAGCAGTACTTC
>TRBV7-9|-|-|TRBJ1-2
CASSKGGAANYGYTF
TGTGCCAGCAGTAAGGGGGGCGCAGCTAACTATGGCTACACCTTC
>TRBV20-1|-|TRBD1|TRBJ2-5
CSASGTGGETQYF
TGCAGTGCTAGCGGGACAGGGGGAGAGACCCAGTACTTC
>TRBV15|-|-|TRBJ2-5
CATSRDRGIQETQYF
TGTGCCACCAGCAGAGATCGCGGGATCCAAGAGACCCAGTACTTC
>TRBV12-3/TRBV12-4|-|TRBD2|TRBJ2-2
CASGSGTNTGELFF
TGTGCCAGCGGGAGCGGGACGAACACCGGGGAGCTGTTTTTT
>TRBV7-9|-|-|TRBJ2-2
CASSFSGAITPGELFF
TGTGCCAGCAGCTTTTCAGGGGCGATTACTCCCGGGGAGCTGTTTTTT
>TRBV5-1|-|-|TRBJ2-1
CASSLLAGLSYNEQFF
TGCGCCAGCAGCTTGCTCGCGGGACTTTCCTACAATGAGCAGTTCTTC
>TRBV14|-|TRBD2|TRBJ2-7
CASSQTPILAGDLSEQYF
TGTGCCAGCAGCCAGACGCCAATTCTAGCGGGAGATCTATCCGAGCAGTACTTC
>TRBV12-3/TRBV12-4|few|-|TRBJ2-2
CASSPRANTGELFF
TGTGCCAGCAGTCCCAGGGCGAACACCGGGGAGCTGTTTTTT
>TRBV30|-|-|TRBJ2-7
CAWRPWGRAYEQYF
TGTGCCTGGAGGCCCTGGGGACGGGCCTACGAGCAGTACTTC
>TRBV11-2|once|-|TRBJ2-1
CASRPDEALGSYNEQFF
TGTGCCAGCAGGCCTGATGAGGCTCTTGGTTCCTACAATGAGCAGTTCTTC
>TRBV12-3/TRBV12-4|once|-|TRBJ1-2
CASRLYYGYTF
TGTGCCAGCAGACTTTACTATGGCTACACCTTC
>TRBV2|-|-|TRBJ2-5
CASSIKYQETQYF
TGTGCCAGCAGTATTAAATACCAAGAGACCCAGTACTTC
>TRBV23-1|once|-|TRBJ1-1
CASSQLNVELTGDGNTEAFF
TGCGCCAGCAGTCAATTGAACGTGGAGCTGACAGGAGACGGGAACACTGAAGCTTTCTTT
>TRBV11-2|-|-|TRBJ2-2
CASSLGQTIGELFF
TGTGCCAGCAGCTTAGGACAGACTATCGGGGAGCTGTTTTTT
>TRBV20-1|-|-|TRBJ2-5
CSARGGGETQYF
TGCAGTGCTAGAGGGGGAGGAGAGACCCAGTACTTC
>TRBV9|-|-|TRBJ1-1
CASSRSRAVTEAFF
TGTGCCAGCAGCCGCTCTCGGGCAGTGACTGAAGCTTTCTTT
>TRBV5-4|-|TRBD2|TRBJ2-3
CASSLRAGGATDTQYF
TGTGCCAGCAGCTTAAGGGCGGGGGGGGCGACAGATACGCAGTATTTT
>TRBV5-1|-|-|TRBJ2-3
CASSSAQAYRDTQYF
TGCGCCAGCAGCTCAGCTCAGGCCTATAGGGATACGCAGTATTTT
>TRBV27|-|TRBD2|TRBJ2-4
CASSFRREGASGNIQYF
TGTGCCAGCAGTTTTCGGCGGGAGGGCGCCTCAGGAAACATTCAGTACTTC
>TRBV12-3/TRBV12-4|once|TRBD2|TRBJ2-1
CASSFRRGSLSEQFF
TGTGCCAGCAGTTTTAGGCGCGGGAGTTTGAGTGAGCAGTTCTTC
>TRBV6-1|-|TRBD2|TRBJ2-7
CASSLRASGALEDF
TGTGCCAGCAGTCTCCGGGCTAGCGGGGCTCTAGAGGACTTC
>TRBV30|-|-|TRBJ1-6
CAWRSPSYNSPLHF
TGTGCCTGGAGGTCCCCCTCCTATAATTCACCCCTCCACTTT
>TRBV6-6|-|-|TRBJ2-2
CASSRPEGGGELFF
TGTGCCAGCAGCCGTCCCGAAGGAGGCGGGGAGCTGTTTTTT
>TRBV23-1|-|-|TRBJ1-5
CASSRGYTVYSNQPQHF
TGCGCCAGCAGTCGGGGGTATACCGTCTATAGCAATCAGCCCCAGCATTTT